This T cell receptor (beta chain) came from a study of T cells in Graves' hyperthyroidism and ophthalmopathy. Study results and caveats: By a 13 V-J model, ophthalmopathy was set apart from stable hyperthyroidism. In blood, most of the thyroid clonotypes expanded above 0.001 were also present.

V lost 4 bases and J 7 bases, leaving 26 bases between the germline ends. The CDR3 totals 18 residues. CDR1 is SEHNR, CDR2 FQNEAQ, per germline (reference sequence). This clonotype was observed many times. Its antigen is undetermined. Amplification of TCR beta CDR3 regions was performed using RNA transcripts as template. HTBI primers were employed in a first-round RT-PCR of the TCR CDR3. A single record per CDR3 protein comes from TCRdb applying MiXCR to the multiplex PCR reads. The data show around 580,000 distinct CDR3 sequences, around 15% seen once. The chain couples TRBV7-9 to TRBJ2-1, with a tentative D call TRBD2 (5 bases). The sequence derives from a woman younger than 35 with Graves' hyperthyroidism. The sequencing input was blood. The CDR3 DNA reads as TGTGCCAGCAGCTCTAAGCCGGGGATGGAACAGAAAGGAAATGAGCAGTTCTTC. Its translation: CASSSKPGMEQKGNEQFF.